The subject of this entry is one TCR beta chain. Its matching antigen is unknown. This specimen belongs to a study of cytomegalovirus exposure and HLA in healthy donors. Findings of the study overall: Subsequent analysis revealed that first-cohort TCR clusters tended to co-occur in the 100 to 150 validation repertoires. Most TCR sequences proved rare, with some public TCRs found in many donors.

V gave up 2 bases and J gave up 4 bases, with 14 bases separating them. The length of the CDR3 is 15 residues. The V gene's germline CDR1 is SNHLY and CDR2 FYNNEI. Separate from the approximately 670-subject first cohort was the approximately 120-subject validation cohort, to which the donors belonged. Libraries were prepared by immunoSEQ multiplex PCR; TCRdb keeps only in-frame clonotypes and omits some of them. Seen here are 100,000 to 150,000 clones, around nine tenths observed once, and the top ten hold about 1.5%. The receptor was isolated from a man aged 25 to 45 in good health and CMV-seronegative. Specimen: PBMCs. The chain is built from TRBV2 and TRBJ1-1, with a tentative D call TRBD1 (6 bases). The CDR3 DNA reads TGTGCCAGCAGTGAATTCATGGCAGGGGCCACTGAAGCTTTCTTT. Translated: CASSEFMAGATEAFF.